These 28 T cell receptor beta chains were sequenced from one sample in a study of shared clonotypes between healthy human individuals. Assay: immunoSEQ multiplex PCR; the TCRdb copy retains only in-frame clones and omits some. Of under 2.5 million clones in the sample, about 90% were seen once. Sequenced sample: naive CD4+ T cells from PBMCs. This sample's subset: CD45RA+ positively selected. The receptors shown here come from a man between 18 and 35 years old in good health. Some clones in this sample may be carry-over from other donors' samples.

V and J are TRBV30 and TRBJ1-1; the match to TRBD1 covers 7 bases. This CDR3 comprises 11 residues. Germline CDR1 and CDR2: GTSNPN and SVGIG (reference sequence). V lost 3 bases and J lost 11; bases outside the gene matches: 6. The CDR3 DNA reads TGTGCCTGGAGCTGGACAGGCTTGGCTTTCTTT. Translating gives CAWSWTGLAFF. The full variable domain, its missing parts supplied by reference TRBV30 and TRBJ1-1, is SQTIHQWPATLVQPVGSPLSLECTVEGTSNPNLYWYRQAAGRGLQLLFYSVGIGQISSEVPQNLSASRPQDRQFILSSKKLLLSDSGFYLCAWSWTGLAFFGQGTRLTVV.

V and J are TRBV28 and TRBJ2-2; D unresolved. Germline CDR1 and CDR2: MDHEN and SYDVKM. The CDR3 has 15 residues. V gave up 3 bases and J gave up 1 base, with 9 bases separating them. This CDR3 reads CASSLWHLNTGELFF. DNA of the CDR3: TGTGCCAGCAGTTTGTGGCATTTGAACACCGGGGAGCTGTTTTTT.

For this clone: At the DNA level, this CDR3 is encoded by other sequences in the same sample as well. The CDR3 protein is CASSVVDGRTDTQYF. CDR3 nucleotides: TGTGCCAGCAGCGTAGTTGACGGCCGCACAGATACGCAGTATTTT. The V call is TRBV9, the J call TRBJ2-3; D remains unclear. Trimming shortened V by 0 bases and J by 1 base, and 9 bases separated the two germline ends. Per the germline V gene, CDR1 is SGDLS and CDR2 is YYNGEE. CDR3 length equals 15 residues.

This rearrangement joins TRBV7-2 to TRBJ2-3; 10 nucleotides agree with TRBD2. The J segment lost 3 bases and the V segment lost 2 bases, leaving 5 bases of the junction unmatched. Germline V CDR1 and CDR2: SGHTA, FQGNSA. This CDR3 has 16 residues. This CDR3 reads CASSLTGLALTDTQYF. CDR3 nucleotide sequence: TGTGCCAGCAGCTTAACGGGACTAGCGCTTACAGATACGCAGTATTTT. The variable domain in full, with the rest retrieved from reference TRBV7-2 and TRBJ2-3, is GAGVSQSPSNKVTEKGKDVELRCDPISGHTALYWYRQSLGQGLEFLIYFQGNSAPDKSGLPSDRFSAERTGGSVSTLTIQRTQQEDSAVYLCASSLTGLALTDTQYFGPGTRLTVL.

J is TRBJ1-4 and V is TRBV7-6; maybe TRBD1 (5 bases). Deletions cut 6 bases from V and 4 bases from J, with 12 bases between. The CDR3 extends over 14 amino acids. The germline CDR1 and CDR2 sequences are SGHVS and FNYEAQ. CDR3 protein: CASRKDSLNEKLFF. The CDR3 DNA is TGTGCCAGCAGAAAAGACAGCCTTAATGAAAAACTGTTTTTT.

The V and J genes are TRBV28 and TRBJ2-1; TRBD1 agrees at 8 bases. The V segment lost 8 bases and the J segment 4 bases; nucleotides outside the gene matches: 4. Germline V CDR1 and CDR2: MDHEN, SYDVKM. This CDR3 is 13 amino acids long. CDR3 in DNA: TGTGCCAGCGGTCACAGGGGGTACAATGAGCAGTTCTTC. Its translation: CASGHRGYNEQFF.

The chain couples TRBV7-2 to TRBJ1-4, with D possibly matching TRBD1 (5 bases). The V gene lost 5 bases and the J gene lost 3 bases, with 16 bases spanning the gap. The CDR3 totals 16 residues. Germline CDR1 and CDR2: SGHTA and FQGNSA. Here the CDR3 reads CASSTRPGLANEKLFF. Written as DNA, the CDR3 is TGTGCCAGCAGCACACGCCCAGGGCTTGCTAATGAAAAACTGTTTTTT. Full variable domain (missing parts from reference TRBV7-2 and TRBJ1-4): GAGVSQSPSNKVTEKGKDVELRCDPISGHTALYWYRQSLGQGLEFLIYFQGNSAPDKSGLPSDRFSAERTGGSVSTLTIQRTQQEDSAVYLCASSTRPGLANEKLFFGSGTQLSVL.

V is TRBV27 and J is TRBJ1-2; 7 nucleotides agree with TRBD1. Germline V gives CDR1 MNHEY, CDR2 SMNVEV (reference sequence). Trimming cost V 0 bases and J 3 bases; bases outside gene matches: 10. CDR3 length equals 17 residues. CDR3 nucleotides: TGTGCCAGCAGTTTATCCCCCGGGACAGCGATGCACTATGGCTACACCTTC. Its protein product is CASSLSPGTAMHYGYTF.

The rearrangement joins TRBV5-1 to TRBJ1-2; 7 bases line up with TRBD1. Germline values: CDR1 SGHRS, CDR2 YFSETQ. The CDR3 loop spans 14 amino acids. The V gene end was trimmed by 5 bases and the J gene end by 3 bases; junction bases not matched to a gene: 7. The CDR3 spells CASSTGTDYYGYTF. In DNA, the CDR3 is TGCGCCAGCAGTACCGGGACAGACTACTATGGCTACACCTTC.

The J gene is TRBJ2-1, the V gene TRBV18; 8 positions match TRBD1. Germline lookup yields CDR1 KGHSH and CDR2 LQKENI. CDR3 length equals 15 residues. V trimming: 3 bases; J trimming: 8 bases; junction bases outside the gene matches: 9. CDR3: CASSPGQGGVDEQFF. The DNA for the CDR3 is TGTGCCAGCTCACCCGGACAGGGTGGAGTGGATGAGCAGTTCTTC.

This clone was counted a single time. The chain joins TRBV19 to TRBJ2-3; TRBD1 is a possible D gene (6 bases). Germline CDR1 LNHDA, CDR2 SQIVND (reference sequence). V lost 5 bases and J lost 5, with 11 bases in between. The CDR3 is 13 residues long. CDR3 in amino acids: CASSEQGEDTQYF. CDR3 in DNA: TGTGCCAGTAGTGAACAGGGAGAAGATACGCAGTATTTT.

This chain uses TRBV15 with TRBJ1-5; D not resolved. The CDR3 loop spans 16 amino acids. The germline V gene encodes CDR1 LNHNV and CDR2 YYDKDF (reference sequence). With 0 bases removed from V and 3 bases from J, the gap between germline ends came to 12 bases. The CDR3 spells CATSRDFRETNQPQHF. DNA for the CDR3: TGTGCCACCAGCAGAGATTTTCGGGAGACCAATCAGCCCCAGCATTTT. Looking up the rest from reference TRBV15 and TRBJ1-5 gives the full variable domain: DAMVIQNPRYQVTQFGKPVTLSCSQTLNHNVMYWYQQKSSQAPKLLFHYYDKDFNNEADTPDNFQSRRPNTSFCFLDIRSPGLGDTAMYLCATSRDFRETNQPQHFGDGTRLSIL.

This clone was seen more than once but under ten times. The same CDR3 also results from other DNA sequences found in this sample. The chain employs TRBV9 and TRBJ2-2, with D unresolved. The V end lost 0 bases, the J end lost 0 bases, and 3 bases lay between the germline ends. CDR1 SGDLS and CDR2 YYNGEE come from the germline V gene. The CDR3 covers 14 residues. The CDR3 here is CASSVASNTGELFF. The CDR3 nucleotides are TGTGCCAGCAGCGTAGCGTCGAACACCGGGGAGCTGTTTTTT.

This chain joins TRBV30 and TRBJ2-3, with TRBD2 matching 10 bases. The ends lost 0 bases at V and 4 bases at J; junction bases unmatched: 4. Germline V gives CDR1 GTSNPN, CDR2 SVGIG (reference sequence). The length of the CDR3 is 15 residues. As DNA, the CDR3 is TGTGCCTGGAGTGTACTAGCGGGAAGTTCAGATACGCAGTATTTT. It is translated as CAWSVLAGSSDTQYF.

The rearrangement links TRBV4-3 to TRBJ2-7; TRBD2 aligns across 7 bases. This CDR3 contains 17 residues. J lost 2 bases, V lost 3 bases, and 13 bases had no gene match. CDR1 LGHNA and CDR2 YSLEER come from the germline V gene. Here the CDR3 reads CASSQANGGLPTYEQYF. In DNA form, the CDR3 reads TGCGCCAGCAGCCAGGCTAACGGGGGACTACCAACCTACGAGCAGTACTTC.

The CDR3 loop reads CASSLDIGDEQFF. DNA of the CDR3: TGCGCCAGCAGCTTGGATATAGGCGATGAGCAGTTCTTC. This chain connects TRBV5-1 to TRBJ2-1; D remains ambiguous. This CDR3 has 13 amino acids. Germline V CDR1 and CDR2: SGHRS, YFSETQ. The V and J ends lost 0 bases and 8 bases respectively, with 9 bases between them.

The chain carries TRBV5-8 and TRBJ1-1; D call uncertain. CDR3 size: 12 residues. Trimming took off 2 bases at V and 3 bases at J, with 5 bases between the two ends. Looked up from germline, CDR1 is SGHTS and CDR2 is YDEGEE. The CDR3 DNA reads TGTGCCAGCAGCTTCGGATACACTGAAGCTTTCTTT. Translated: CASSFGYTEAFF.

The chain links TRBV4-3 to TRBJ2-7; 7 bases fit TRBD2. Germline V gives CDR1 LGHNA, CDR2 YSLEER. V shed 5 bases, J shed 5 bases, and the junction held 18 bases outside the gene matches. The CDR3 is made up of 17 amino acids. Here the CDR3 reads CASSTNLAGAGSDEQYF. CDR3 sequence (DNA): TGCGCCAGCAGCACAAACCTGGCGGGAGCGGGGTCTGACGAGCAGTACTTC.

This clone has just one count. The genes are TRBV7-2 and TRBJ1-4, with D hard to call. Germline V gene data show CDR1 as SGHTA and CDR2 as FQGNSA. CDR3 size: 17 residues. The ends were cut back, 1 base at V and 0 bases at J, with 12 bases in the middle. The DNA of the CDR3 is TGTGCCAGCAGCTTAGGTCGAGGATACCCAACTAATGAAAAACTGTTTTTT. Residues: CASSLGRGYPTNEKLFF.

The V call is TRBV5-1, the J call TRBJ2-3, with 10 bases matching TRBD2. The CDR3 runs to 17 residues. From germline, CDR1 is SGHRS and CDR2 YFSETQ. V gave up 4 bases and J gave up 1 base; unmatched junction bases: 9. The CDR3 bases are TGCGCCAGCAGCCTACCCGGGACTAGCGTCGGCACAGATACGCAGTATTTT. This sequence encodes CASSLPGTSVGTDTQYF.

The gene calls are TRBV5-1 and TRBJ2-1; 7 nucleotides line up with TRBD2. This CDR3 is 17 amino acids long. Germline V gene lookup returns CDR1 SGHRS and CDR2 YFSETQ. The ends lost 4 bases at V and 1 base at J; junction bases unmatched: 11. The CDR3 spells CASSQQPGLLSYNEQFF. CDR3 sequence (DNA): TGCGCCAGCAGCCAACAACCGGGACTACTATCCTACAATGAGCAGTTCTTC.

V gene TRBV30 combines with J gene TRBJ1-1; TRBD1 agrees at 8 bases. This CDR3 contains 11 residues. Germline V gene lookup returns CDR1 GTSNPN and CDR2 SVGIG (reference sequence). With 7 bases clipped from V and 4 bases from J, the junction kept 2 bases outside the gene matches. CDR3 region: CAYTGGTEAFF. In DNA, the CDR3 is TGTGCCTATACAGGGGGCACTGAAGCTTTCTTT.

As for this clone: At the DNA level, this CDR3 is encoded by other sequences in the same sample as well. This chain joins TRBV9 and TRBJ2-3; 12 nucleotides line up with TRBD2. CDR3 length: 15 residues. The germline CDR1 and CDR2 sequences are SGDLS and YYNGEE. With 3 bases clipped from V and 4 bases from J, the junction kept 3 bases outside the gene matches. CDR3 residues: CASSATSGSPDTQYF. CDR3 sequence (DNA): TGTGCCAGCAGCGCGACTAGCGGGAGTCCAGATACGCAGTATTTT.

The chain couples TRBV10-2 to TRBJ2-1; TRBD2 is a possible D gene (6 bases). This CDR3 region has 15 residues. Trimming removed 6 bases at V and 2 bases at J, with 14 bases between. Germline V CDR1 and CDR2: WSHSY, SAAADI. CDR3 sequence: CASRGSGFAYNEQFF. CDR3 nucleotides: TGCGCCAGCAGGGGGAGCGGGTTCGCCTACAATGAGCAGTTCTTC.

This chain connects TRBV9 to TRBJ1-2; 7 bases are a match to TRBD1. The CDR3 contains 14 residues. Germline-derived CDR1 and CDR2 are SGDLS and YYNGEE. V gave up 1 base and J gave up 3 bases; unmatched junction bases: 3. In DNA form, the CDR3 reads TGTGCCAGCAGCGTAAGCCAGGGGGACTATGGCTACACCTTC. It encodes CASSVSQGDYGYTF.

The rearrangement joins TRBV7-3 to TRBJ2-2, with D perhaps matching TRBD2 (5 bases). Looked up from germline, CDR1 is SGHTA and CDR2 is FQGTGA. V was pared by 4 bases and J by 6 bases, with 18 bases between. The CDR3 covers 16 residues. CDR3 nucleotides: TGTGCCAGCAGCTCTATACCTCCTCCGGGGTCCGGGGAGCTGTTTTTT. Protein: CASSSIPPPGSGELFF.

The chain employs TRBV14 and TRBJ2-5, with TRBD2 as a possible D gene (6 bases). The CDR3 runs to 12 residues. The V and J ends lost 6 bases and 9 bases respectively, with 14 bases between them. Germline loops: CDR1 SGHDN, CDR2 FVKESK. The CDR3 loop is CASRRAGGAQYF. CDR3 coding DNA: TGTGCCAGCAGGCGGGCTGGAGGGGCCCAGTACTTC.

The chain links TRBV2 to TRBJ2-1; 7 positions match TRBD2. Germline trimming cut 3 bases from V and 12 bases from J; bases unmatched to any gene: 26. Germline lookup yields CDR1 SNHLY and CDR2 FYNNEI. The CDR3 runs to 19 residues. CDR3 region: CASSDPYVRVASGGVSQFF. The CDR3 DNA is TGTGCCAGCAGTGACCCTTATGTCAGGGTGGCTAGCGGTGGGGTATCGCAGTTCTTC.